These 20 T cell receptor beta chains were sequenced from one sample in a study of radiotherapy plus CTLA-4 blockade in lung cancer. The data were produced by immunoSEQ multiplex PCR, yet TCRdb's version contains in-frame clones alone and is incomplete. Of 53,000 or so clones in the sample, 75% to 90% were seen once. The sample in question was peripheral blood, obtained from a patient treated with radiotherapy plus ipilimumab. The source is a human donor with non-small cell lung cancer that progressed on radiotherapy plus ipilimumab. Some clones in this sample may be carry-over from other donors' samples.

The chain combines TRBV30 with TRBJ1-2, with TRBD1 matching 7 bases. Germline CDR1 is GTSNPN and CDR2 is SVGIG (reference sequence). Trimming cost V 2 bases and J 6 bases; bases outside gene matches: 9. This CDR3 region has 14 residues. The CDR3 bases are TGTGCCTGGAGTACGATTACAGGGGCCCATGGCTACACCTTC. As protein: CAWSTITGAHGYTF.

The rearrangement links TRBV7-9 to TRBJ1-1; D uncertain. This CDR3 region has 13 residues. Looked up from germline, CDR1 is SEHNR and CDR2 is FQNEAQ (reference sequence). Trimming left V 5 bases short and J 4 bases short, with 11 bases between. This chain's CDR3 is CASSPPPPTEAFF. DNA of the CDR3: TGTGCCAGCAGCCCTCCCCCCCCCACTGAAGCTTTCTTT. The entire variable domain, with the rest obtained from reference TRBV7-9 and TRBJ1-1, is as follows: DTGVSQNPRHKITKRGQNVTFRCDPISEHNRLYWYRQTLGQGPEFLTYFQNEAQLEKSRLLSDRFSAERPKGSFSTLEIQRTEQGDSAMYLCASSPPPPTEAFFGQGTRLTVV.

The CDR3, as DNA: TGTGCCAGCAGTTTTGGTAGCCTGAGCACAGATACGCAGTATTTT. Its protein is CASSFGSLSTDTQYF. The chain combines TRBV27 with TRBJ2-3; D remains ambiguous. The V and J ends lost 3 bases and 0 bases respectively, with 10 bases between them. There are 15 residues in the CDR3. Germline CDR1 reads MNHEY; CDR2 reads SMNVEV (reference sequence).

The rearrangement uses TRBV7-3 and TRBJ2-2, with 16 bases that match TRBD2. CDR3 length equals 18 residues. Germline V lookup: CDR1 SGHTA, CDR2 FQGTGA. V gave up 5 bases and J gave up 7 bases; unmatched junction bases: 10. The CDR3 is CASSRYPGLAGGNGELFF. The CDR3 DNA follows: TGTGCCAGCAGCCGATACCCGGGACTAGCGGGGGGGAACGGGGAGCTGTTTTTT.

DNA for the CDR3: TGCAGCGCAATGACAGGGGGCTATGGCTACACCTTC. Encoded protein: CSAMTGGYGYTF. This chain links TRBV29-1 with TRBJ1-2; 9 bases match TRBD1. The V gene's germline CDR1 is SQVTM and CDR2 ANQGSEA. Trimming removed 7 bases from V and 4 bases from J; junction bases left unmatched: 4. The CDR3 extends over 12 amino acids.

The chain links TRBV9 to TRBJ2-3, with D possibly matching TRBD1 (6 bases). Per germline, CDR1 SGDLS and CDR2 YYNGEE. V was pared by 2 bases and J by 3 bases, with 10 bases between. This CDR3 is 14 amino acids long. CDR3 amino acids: CASSVVGQTDTQYF. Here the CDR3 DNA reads TGTGCCAGCAGCGTGGTTGGACAGACAGATACGCAGTATTTT.

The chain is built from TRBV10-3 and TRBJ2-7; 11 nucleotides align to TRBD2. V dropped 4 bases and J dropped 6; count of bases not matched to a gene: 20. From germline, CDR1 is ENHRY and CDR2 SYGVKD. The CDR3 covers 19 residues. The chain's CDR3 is CAISARLAGGSDLIGEQYF. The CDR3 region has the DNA TGTGCCATCAGTGCCCGGCTAGCGGGGGGCTCGGACCTGATCGGCGAGCAGTACTTC.

The chain's CDR3 is CASSATSGRANEQFF. The CDR3 DNA sequence: TGTGCCAGCAGCGCAACTAGCGGGAGGGCCAATGAGCAGTTCTTC. This chain uses TRBV9 with TRBJ2-1, with 13 bases that match TRBD2. CDR1 is SGDLS and CDR2 is YYNGEE in the germline V gene. Germline trimming cut 3 bases from V and 6 bases from J; bases unmatched to any gene: 3. The CDR3 is made up of 15 amino acids. Supplemented by reference TRBV9 and TRBJ2-1, the full variable domain reads DSGVTQTPKHLITATGQRVTLRCSPRSGDLSVYWYQQSLDQGLQFLIQYYNGEERAKGNILERFSAQQFPDLHSELNLSSLELGDSALYFCASSATSGRANEQFFGPGTRLTVL.

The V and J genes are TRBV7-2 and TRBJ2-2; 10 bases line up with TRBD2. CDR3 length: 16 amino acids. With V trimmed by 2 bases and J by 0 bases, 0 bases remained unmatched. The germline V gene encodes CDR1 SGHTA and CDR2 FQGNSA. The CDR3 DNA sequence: TGTGCCAGCAGCTTAACTAGCGGGACGAACACCGGGGAGCTGTTTTTT. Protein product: CASSLTSGTNTGELFF.

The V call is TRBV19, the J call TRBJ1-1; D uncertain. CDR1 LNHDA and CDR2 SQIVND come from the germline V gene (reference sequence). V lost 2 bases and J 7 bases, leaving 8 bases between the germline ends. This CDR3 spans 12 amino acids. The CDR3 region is CASSIIAGEAFF. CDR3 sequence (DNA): TGTGCCAGTAGTATAATTGCGGGTGAAGCTTTCTTT.

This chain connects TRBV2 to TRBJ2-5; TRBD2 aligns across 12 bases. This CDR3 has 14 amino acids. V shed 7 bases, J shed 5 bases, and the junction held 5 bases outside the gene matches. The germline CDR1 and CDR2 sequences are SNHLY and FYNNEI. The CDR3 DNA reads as TGTGCCAGCATGGGACTAGCGGGCGAGGAGACCCAGTACTTC. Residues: CASMGLAGEETQYF.

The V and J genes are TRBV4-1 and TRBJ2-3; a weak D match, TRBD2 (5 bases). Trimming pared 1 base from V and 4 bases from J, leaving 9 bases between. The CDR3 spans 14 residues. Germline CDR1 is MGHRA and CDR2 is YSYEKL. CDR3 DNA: TGCGCCAGCAGCCAAGTGGAAGCGGCAGATACGCAGTATTTT. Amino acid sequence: CASSQVEAADTQYF.

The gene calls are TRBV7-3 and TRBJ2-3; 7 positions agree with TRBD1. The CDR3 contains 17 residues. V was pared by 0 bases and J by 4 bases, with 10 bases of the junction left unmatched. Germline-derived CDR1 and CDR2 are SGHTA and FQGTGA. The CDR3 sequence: CASSLTNGRGSADTQYF. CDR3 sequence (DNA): TGTGCCAGCAGCTTAACGAATGGCAGGGGGAGCGCAGATACGCAGTATTTT.

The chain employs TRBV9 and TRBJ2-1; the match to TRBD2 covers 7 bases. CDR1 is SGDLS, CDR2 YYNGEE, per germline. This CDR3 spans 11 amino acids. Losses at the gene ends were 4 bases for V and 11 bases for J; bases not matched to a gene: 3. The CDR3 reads CASSIGTKQFF. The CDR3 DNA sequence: TGTGCCAGCAGCATTGGGACTAAGCAGTTCTTC. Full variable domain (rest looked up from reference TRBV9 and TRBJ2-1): DSGVTQTPKHLITATGQRVTLRCSPRSGDLSVYWYQQSLDQGLQFLIQYYNGEERAKGNILERFSAQQFPDLHSELNLSSLELGDSALYFCASSIGTKQFFGPGTRLTVL.

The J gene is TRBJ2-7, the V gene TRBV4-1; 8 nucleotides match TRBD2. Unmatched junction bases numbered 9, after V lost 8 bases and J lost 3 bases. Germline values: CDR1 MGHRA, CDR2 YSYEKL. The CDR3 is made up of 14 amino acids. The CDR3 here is CASAYSGVGYEQYF. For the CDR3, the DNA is TGCGCCAGCGCCTATAGCGGGGTAGGCTACGAGCAGTACTTC.

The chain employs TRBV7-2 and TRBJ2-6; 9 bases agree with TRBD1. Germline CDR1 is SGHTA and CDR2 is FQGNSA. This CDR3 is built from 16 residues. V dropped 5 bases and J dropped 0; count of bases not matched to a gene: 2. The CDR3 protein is CASSPTGGSGANVLTF. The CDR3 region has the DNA TGTGCCAGCAGCCCGACAGGGGGCTCTGGGGCCAACGTCCTGACTTTC. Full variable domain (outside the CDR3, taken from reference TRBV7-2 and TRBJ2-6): GAGVSQSPSNKVTEKGKDVELRCDPISGHTALYWYRQSLGQGLEFLIYFQGNSAPDKSGLPSDRFSAERTGGSVSTLTIQRTQQEDSAVYLCASSPTGGSGANVLTFGAGSRLTVL.

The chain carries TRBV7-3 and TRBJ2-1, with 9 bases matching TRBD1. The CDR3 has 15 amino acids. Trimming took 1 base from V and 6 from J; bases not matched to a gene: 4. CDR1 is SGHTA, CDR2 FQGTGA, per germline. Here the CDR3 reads CASSLRGQGFNEQFF. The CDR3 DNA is TGTGCCAGCAGCTTAAGGGGACAGGGCTTCAATGAGCAGTTCTTC.

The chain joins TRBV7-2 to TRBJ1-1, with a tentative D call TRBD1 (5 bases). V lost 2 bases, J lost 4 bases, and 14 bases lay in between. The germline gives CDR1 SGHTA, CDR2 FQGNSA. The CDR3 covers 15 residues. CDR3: CASSLRGGAGTEAFF. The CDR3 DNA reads TGTGCCAGCAGCTTAAGGGGAGGGGCTGGCACTGAAGCTTTCTTT.

CDR3 nucleotide sequence: TGTGCCAGCAGCCCAAGCGGGAGTCGGCATACGCAGTATTTT. Its translation is CASSPSGSRHTQYF. The chain employs TRBV7-6 and TRBJ2-3, with TRBD2 identical over 8 bases. Trimming cost V 5 bases and J 7 bases; bases outside gene matches: 8. The germline V gene encodes CDR1 SGHVS and CDR2 FNYEAQ. The CDR3 consists of 14 residues.

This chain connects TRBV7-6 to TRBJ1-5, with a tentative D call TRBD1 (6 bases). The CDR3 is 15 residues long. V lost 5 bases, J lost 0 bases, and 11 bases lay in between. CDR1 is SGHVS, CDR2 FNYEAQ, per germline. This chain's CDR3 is CASSPDRNSNQPQHF. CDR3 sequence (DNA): TGTGCCAGCAGCCCGGACAGAAATAGCAATCAGCCCCAGCATTTT.